This entry lists 23 T cell receptor beta chains sequenced from one sample in a study of blood T cell repertoires in COVID-19. Using immunoSEQ multiplex PCR, the repertoire was profiled, and TCRdb retains in-frame clones only, with some absent. Here the sample spans some 140,000 clones, approximately 88% being singletons. Sequences were obtained from PBMCs or T cells enriched from blood (not recorded which). These receptors all come from a man aged 40-55 years with acute COVID-19.

V gene TRBV6-1 combines with J gene TRBJ1-5; D is perhaps TRBD1 (5 bases). The CDR3 loop spans 16 amino acids. With 2 bases removed from V and 0 bases from J, the gap between germline ends came to 11 bases. Germline CDR1 MNHNS, CDR2 SASEGT. In DNA form, the CDR3 reads TGTGCCAGCAGTGAAATGGGGCAGTATAGCAATCAGCCCCAGCATTTT. Protein product: CASSEMGQYSNQPQHF.

This rearrangement joins TRBV24-1 to TRBJ1-2, with D uncertain. Looked up from germline, CDR1 is KGHDR and CDR2 is SFDVKD. Trimming cost V 2 bases and J 5 bases, with 14 bases left between them. The CDR3 contains 15 residues. The CDR3 reads CATSDSLGGFYGYTF. DNA for the CDR3: TGTGCCACCAGTGATTCCCTGGGAGGTTTTTATGGCTACACCTTC.

The V and J genes are TRBV6-5 and TRBJ2-7; TRBD2 is a possible D gene (6 bases). This CDR3 has 15 residues. The germline V gene has CDR1 MNHEY and CDR2 SVGAGI. The germline V and J ends were trimmed by 1 base and 4 bases, with 14 bases remaining between them. The DNA of the CDR3 is TGTGCCAGCAGTTACTGGGGGGACGGTGGTTACGAGCAGTACTTC. It specifies CASSYWGDGGYEQYF.

The sample holds one count of this clone. V is TRBV6-5 and J is TRBJ2-2, with 9 bases aligning to TRBD1. Germline V CDR1 and CDR2: MNHEY, SVGAGI. V shed 11 bases and J 5 bases; nucleotides not matched to a gene: 9. The CDR3 is 14 residues long. The DNA for the CDR3 is TGTGCCTCCAGGGGGGACAGGGTGACCGGGGAGCTGTTTTTT. Encoded protein: CASRGDRVTGELFF.

The chain combines TRBV18 with TRBJ1-3, with D unclear. The length of the CDR3 is 13 residues. Germline V gene lookup returns CDR1 KGHSH and CDR2 LQKENI. V lost 6 bases, J lost 0 bases, and 6 bases lay in between. Here the CDR3 reads CASSVLSGNTIYF. DNA of the CDR3: TGTGCCAGCTCTGTCCTCTCTGGAAACACCATATATTTT.

CDR3 region: CASSRGLAGVTNTGELFF. CDR3 DNA: TGTGCCAGCTCACGCGGACTAGCGGGAGTCACGAACACCGGGGAGCTGTTTTTT. The chain carries TRBV18 and TRBJ2-2, with 13 bases that match TRBD2. J gave up 0 bases and V 4 bases, and 5 bases lay outside the gene matches. Per the germline V gene, CDR1 is KGHSH and CDR2 is LQKENI. CDR3 length: 18 amino acids.

This clone was detected a few times. V usage is TRBV28 and J usage is TRBJ1-6; TRBD1 agrees at 7 bases. This CDR3 has 14 amino acids. Germline V gene sequence: CDR1 MDHEN, CDR2 SYDVKM. CDR3 residues: CATDRPTRNSPLHF. CDR3 DNA: TGTGCTACGGACAGGCCAACTAGGAATTCACCCCTCCACTTT.

This clone was recorded only once. This sequence joins TRBV5-1 and TRBJ2-1; a possible D gene is TRBD2 (6 bases). From germline, CDR1 is SGHRS and CDR2 YFSETQ. The CDR3 is made up of 15 amino acids. The V and J ends lost 4 bases and 0 bases respectively, with 11 bases between them. CDR3 sequence reads: CASSPDGSSYNEQFF. Written as DNA, the CDR3 is TGCGCCAGCAGCCCAGACGGGAGCTCCTACAATGAGCAGTTCTTC.

The count of this clone is one. V usage is TRBV2 and J usage is TRBJ1-2; 8 bases align to TRBD1. CDR3 length equals 14 residues. V was clipped by 1 base and J by 7 bases; unmatched bases: 5. CDR1 and CDR2 (germline): SNHLY, FYNNEI. CDR3 DNA sequence: TGTGCCAGCAGTGAAGAAGGACAGGGACGTGGCTACACCTTC. Protein: CASSEEGQGRGYTF.

The chain is built from TRBV5-8 and TRBJ2-5; D is possibly TRBD1 (5 bases). Trimming took 5 bases from V and 5 from J, leaving 13 bases between them. This CDR3 has 13 residues. CDR1 and CDR2 (germline): SGHTS, YDEGEE. CDR3 nucleotides: TGTGCCAGCAGGAAACAGGTTAAGGAGACCCAGTACTTC. Translating it yields CASRKQVKETQYF.

The rearrangement joins TRBV7-9 to TRBJ1-2; the D is unclear. Trimming removed 1 base from V and 5 bases from J, with 5 bases in between. The CDR3 is 12 amino acids. Germline loops: CDR1 SEHNR, CDR2 FQNEAQ (reference sequence). CDR3 region: CASSLEPYGYTF. The CDR3 coding sequence is TGTGCCAGCAGCTTAGAGCCATATGGCTACACCTTC.

The V call is TRBV5-1, the J call TRBJ2-5; D might be TRBD1 (6 bases). The germline V gene has CDR1 SGHRS and CDR2 YFSETQ. CDR3 length: 13 amino acids. The V gene lost 7 bases and the J gene lost 4 bases, with 14 bases spanning the gap. This CDR3 reads CASVGGGTETQYF. Written as DNA, the CDR3 is TGCGCCAGCGTTGGTGGGGGCACAGAGACCCAGTACTTC. The complete variable domain, with remaining parts taken from reference TRBV5-1 and TRBJ2-5, reads KAGVTQTPRYLIKTRGQQVTLSCSPISGHRSVSWYQQTPGQGLQFLFEYFSETQRNKGNFPGRFSGRQFSNSRSEMNVSTLELGDSALYLCASVGGGTETQYFGPGTRLLVL.

This clone was counted between two and nine times. Other DNA sequences in this specimen translate into the identical CDR3. The chain recombines TRBV7-2 with TRBJ1-4; TRBD1 agrees at 9 bases. The length of the CDR3 is 16 residues. Trimming took 6 bases from V and 7 from J; bases not matched to a gene: 12. Germline-derived CDR1 and CDR2 are SGHTA and FQGNSA. CDR3: CASSSGQGGNGEKLFF. CDR3 DNA sequence: TGTGCCAGCAGTTCGGGACAGGGCGGGAACGGTGAAAAACTGTTTTTT.

Only one count was recorded for this clone. The J gene is TRBJ2-7, the V gene TRBV28; TRBD2 is a possible D gene (7 bases). The CDR3 length is 13 residues. Germline CDR1 and CDR2: MDHEN and SYDVKM. Between the trimmed V and J ends, which lost 3 bases and 6 bases, there was a span of 12 bases. The CDR3: CASSFGGGFEQYF. CDR3 coding DNA: TGTGCCAGCAGTTTTGGCGGGGGCTTCGAGCAGTACTTC.

V is TRBV2 and J is TRBJ1-6; tentatively, D is TRBD1 (5 bases). This CDR3 has 13 residues. Germline CDR1 is SNHLY and CDR2 is FYNNEI. V was shortened by 6 bases and J by 15 bases, with 18 bases between the two germline ends. The CDR3 sequence: CASSRELQDHLHF. The DNA for the CDR3 is TGTGCCAGCAGCCGCGAACTACAGGACCACCTCCACTTT.

This chain links TRBV5-6 with TRBJ2-7; 7 nucleotides align to TRBD2. Per germline, CDR1 SGHDT and CDR2 YYEEEE. J lost 3 bases, V lost 3 bases, and 15 bases had no gene match. The CDR3 loop spans 17 amino acids. DNA for the CDR3: TGTGCCAGCAGCTCTGCGGGCGGGAGCATCAATGTCTACGAGCAGTACTTC. Translation: CASSSAGGSINVYEQYF. The complete variable domain, with remaining parts taken from reference TRBV5-6 and TRBJ2-7, reads DAGVTQSPTHLIKTRGQQVTLRCSPKSGHDTVSWYQQALGQGPQFIFQYYEEEERQRGNFPDRFSGHQFPNYSSELNVNALLLGDSALYLCASSSAGGSINVYEQYFGPGTRLTVT.

CDR3 sequence (DNA): TGTGCCAGCAGCTTTTCCCTTTATGGCTACACCTTC. Protein: CASSFSLYGYTF. This sequence joins TRBV7-9 and TRBJ1-2; D uncertain. V lost 3 bases to trimming and J lost 5 bases, with 7 bases between them. The CDR3 is made up of 12 amino acids. Germline lookup yields CDR1 SEHNR and CDR2 FQNEAQ (reference sequence).

This clone has only one observation. The chain is built from TRBV3-1 (or the pseudogene TRBV3-2) and TRBJ1-5, with D tentatively TRBD1 (6 bases). V lost 3 bases to trimming and J lost 8 bases, with 8 bases between them. This CDR3 is built from 12 residues. Germline CDR1 is LGHDT and CDR2 is YNNKEL (reference sequence). The CDR3 DNA sequence: TGTGCCAGCAGCCACCCAGGGGAGCCCCAGCATTTT. Protein product: CASSHPGEPQHF.

The rearrangement uses TRBV27 and TRBJ1-6, with TRBD1 matching 8 bases. The V segment lost 1 base and the J segment 7 bases; nucleotides outside the gene matches: 3. Germline V gene data show CDR1 as MNHEY and CDR2 as SMNVEV (reference sequence). This CDR3 is built from 15 residues. The CDR3 coding sequence is TGTGCCAGCAGTTTATTAACAGGGGGGAATTCACCCCTCCACTTT. It specifies CASSLLTGGNSPLHF.

This clone was detected once. The genes are TRBV24-1 and TRBJ2-3, with D uncertain. Germline V lookup: CDR1 KGHDR, CDR2 SFDVKD. This CDR3 is built from 12 residues. V was clipped by 2 bases and J by 8 bases, with 7 bases between them. The CDR3 DNA reads TGTGCCACCAGTGATTCGAGAGGTACGCAGTATTTT. Amino acid sequence: CATSDSRGTQYF.

The chain uses TRBV19 and TRBJ2-7, with a tentative D call TRBD1 (5 bases). CDR3 length: 13 amino acids. Trimming took 3 bases from V and 4 from J, leaving 10 bases between them. From germline, CDR1 is LNHDA and CDR2 SQIVND (reference sequence). CDR3 sequence: CASSMWQGYEQYF. CDR3 coding DNA: TGTGCCAGTAGTATGTGGCAGGGTTACGAGCAGTACTTC.

This clone was counted only a few times. The CDR3: CASSTGRGYTF. CDR3 DNA sequence: TGTGCCAGCAGCACCGGGAGGGGCTACACCTTC. The V call is TRBV7-9, the J call TRBJ1-2; D ambiguous. The ends were cut back, 5 bases at V and 8 bases at J, with 9 bases in the middle. Germline V gene sequence: CDR1 SEHNR, CDR2 FQNEAQ (reference sequence). The CDR3 covers 11 residues. Filled out from reference TRBV7-9 and TRBJ1-2, the complete variable domain reads DTGVSQNPRHKITKRGQNVTFRCDPISEHNRLYWYRQTLGQGPEFLTYFQNEAQLEKSRLLSDRFSAERPKGSFSTLEIQRTEQGDSAMYLCASSTGRGYTFGSGTRLTVV.

V gene TRBV6-2 or TRBV6-3 combines with J gene TRBJ2-7, with 10 bases identical to TRBD2. V lost 3 bases, J lost 0 bases, and 17 bases stayed unmatched. This CDR3 region has 20 residues. CDR1 MNHEY and CDR2 SVGEGT come from the germline V gene. This CDR3 reads CASSYSFRLAGDPSSYEQYF. CDR3 DNA sequence: TGTGCCAGCAGTTATTCCTTCCGGCTAGCGGGAGACCCTAGCTCCTACGAGCAGTACTTC.